This T cell receptor beta chain was identified in a study of blood T cell repertoires in COVID-19. Study-level background: Both acute and convalescent COVID-19 samples were obtained from the United States, Italy and Spain. T cells, B-cell-depleted T cells, or PBMCs provided the cDNA or gDNA that served as material.

V lost 5 bases to trimming and J lost 3 bases; unmatched junction nucleotides: 5. The CDR3 contains 15 residues. CDR1 is MNHNY and CDR2 is SVGAGI in the germline V gene (reference sequence). Generated by immunoSEQ multiplex PCR, the TCRdb table keeps only in-frame clones and is missing some. The sample lists approximately 60,000 clones, approximately 84% seen once, with about 3.5% in the top ten. The receptor was derived from a man aged 45-65 years with active COVID-19. Sample: peripheral blood. The V and J genes are TRBV6-6 and TRBJ2-4; 9 bases align to TRBD2. CDR3 in amino acids: CASSRSGSSKNIQYF. The CDR3 DNA is TGTGCCAGCAGTCGTAGCGGGAGTAGCAAAAACATTCAGTACTTC.